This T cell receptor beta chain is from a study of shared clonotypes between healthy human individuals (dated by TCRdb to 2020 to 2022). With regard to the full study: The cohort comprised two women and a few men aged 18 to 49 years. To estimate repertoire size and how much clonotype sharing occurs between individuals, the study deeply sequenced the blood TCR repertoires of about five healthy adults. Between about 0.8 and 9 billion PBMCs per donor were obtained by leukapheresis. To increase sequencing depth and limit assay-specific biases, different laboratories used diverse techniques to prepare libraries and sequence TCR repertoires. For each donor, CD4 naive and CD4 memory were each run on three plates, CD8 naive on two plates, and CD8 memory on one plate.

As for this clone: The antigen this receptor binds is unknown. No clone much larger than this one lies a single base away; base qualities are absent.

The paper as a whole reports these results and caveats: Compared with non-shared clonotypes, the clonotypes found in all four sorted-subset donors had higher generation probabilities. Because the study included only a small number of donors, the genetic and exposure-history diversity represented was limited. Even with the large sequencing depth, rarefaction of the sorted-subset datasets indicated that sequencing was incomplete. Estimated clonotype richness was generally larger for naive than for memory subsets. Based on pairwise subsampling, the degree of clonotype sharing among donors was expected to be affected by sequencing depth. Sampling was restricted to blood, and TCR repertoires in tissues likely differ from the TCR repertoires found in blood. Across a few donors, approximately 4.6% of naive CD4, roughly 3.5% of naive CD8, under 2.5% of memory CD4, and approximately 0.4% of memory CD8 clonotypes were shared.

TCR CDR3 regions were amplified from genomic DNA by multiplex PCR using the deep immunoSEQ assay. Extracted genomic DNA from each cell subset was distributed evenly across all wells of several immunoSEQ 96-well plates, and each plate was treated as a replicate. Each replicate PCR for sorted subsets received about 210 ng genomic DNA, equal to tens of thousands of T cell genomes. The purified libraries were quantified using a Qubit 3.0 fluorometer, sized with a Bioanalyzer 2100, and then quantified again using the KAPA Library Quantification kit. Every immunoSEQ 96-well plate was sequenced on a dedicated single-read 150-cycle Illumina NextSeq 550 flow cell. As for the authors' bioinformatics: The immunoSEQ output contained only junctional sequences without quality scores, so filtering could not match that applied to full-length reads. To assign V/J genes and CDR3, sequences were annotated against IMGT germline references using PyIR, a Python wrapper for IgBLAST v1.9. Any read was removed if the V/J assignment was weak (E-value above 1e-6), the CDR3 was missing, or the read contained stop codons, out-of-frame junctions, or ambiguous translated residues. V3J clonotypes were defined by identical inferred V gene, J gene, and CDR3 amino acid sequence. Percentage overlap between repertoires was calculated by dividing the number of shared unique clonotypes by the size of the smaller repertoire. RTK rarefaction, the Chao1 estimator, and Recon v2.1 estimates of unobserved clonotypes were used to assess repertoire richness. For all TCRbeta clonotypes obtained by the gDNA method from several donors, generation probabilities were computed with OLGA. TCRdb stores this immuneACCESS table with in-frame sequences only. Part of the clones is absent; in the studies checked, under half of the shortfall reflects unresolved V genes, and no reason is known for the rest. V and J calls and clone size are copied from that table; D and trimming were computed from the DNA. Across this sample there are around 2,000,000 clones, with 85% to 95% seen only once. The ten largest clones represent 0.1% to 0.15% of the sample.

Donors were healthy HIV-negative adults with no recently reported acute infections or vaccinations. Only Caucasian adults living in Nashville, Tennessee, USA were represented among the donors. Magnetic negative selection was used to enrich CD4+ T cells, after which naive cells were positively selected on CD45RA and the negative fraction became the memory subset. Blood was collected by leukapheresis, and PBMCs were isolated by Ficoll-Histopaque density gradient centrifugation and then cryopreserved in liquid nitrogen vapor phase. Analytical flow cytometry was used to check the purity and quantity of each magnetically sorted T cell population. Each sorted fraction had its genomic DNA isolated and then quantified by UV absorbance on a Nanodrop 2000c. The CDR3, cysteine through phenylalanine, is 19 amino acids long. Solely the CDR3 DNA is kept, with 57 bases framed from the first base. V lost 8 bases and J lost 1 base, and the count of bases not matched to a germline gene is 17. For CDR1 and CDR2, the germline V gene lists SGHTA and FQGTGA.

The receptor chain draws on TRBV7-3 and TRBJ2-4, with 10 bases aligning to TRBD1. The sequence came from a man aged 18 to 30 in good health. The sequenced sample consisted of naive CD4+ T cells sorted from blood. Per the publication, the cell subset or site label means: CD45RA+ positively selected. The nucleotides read TGTGCCAGCCCATACATAGGGACAGGGGAACCGGCGGCCAAAAACATTCAGTACTTC. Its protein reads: CASPYIGTGEPAAKNIQYF. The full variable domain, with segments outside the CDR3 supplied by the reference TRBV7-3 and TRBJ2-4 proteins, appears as GAGVSQTPSNKVTEKGKYVELRCDPISGHTALYWYRQSLGQGPEFLIYFQGTGAADDSGLPNDRFFAVRPEGSVSTLKIQRTERGDSAVYLCASPYIGTGEPAAKNIQYFGAGTRLSVL.